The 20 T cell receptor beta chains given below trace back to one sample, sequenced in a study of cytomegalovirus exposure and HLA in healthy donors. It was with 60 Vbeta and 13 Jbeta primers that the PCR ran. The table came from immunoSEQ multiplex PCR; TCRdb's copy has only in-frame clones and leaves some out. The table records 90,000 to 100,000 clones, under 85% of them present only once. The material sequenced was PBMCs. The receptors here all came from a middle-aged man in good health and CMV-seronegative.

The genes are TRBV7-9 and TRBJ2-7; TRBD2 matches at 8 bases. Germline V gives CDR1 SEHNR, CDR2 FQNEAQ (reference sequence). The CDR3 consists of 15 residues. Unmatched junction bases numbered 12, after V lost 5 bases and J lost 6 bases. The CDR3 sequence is CASSGSGGPQTEQYF. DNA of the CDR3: TGTGCCAGCAGCGGCTCGGGGGGGCCACAAACCGAGCAGTACTTC.

The CDR3 DNA reads as TGTGCCAGCAGCTTTGGAGGGACAGGGGCCACTGAAGCTTTCTTT. As protein: CASSFGGTGATEAFF. This chain connects TRBV7-2 to TRBJ1-1, with TRBD1 matching over 10 bases. V shed 3 bases, J shed 4 bases, and the junction held 5 bases outside the gene matches. This CDR3 region has 15 residues. Germline CDR1 is SGHTA and CDR2 is FQGNSA.

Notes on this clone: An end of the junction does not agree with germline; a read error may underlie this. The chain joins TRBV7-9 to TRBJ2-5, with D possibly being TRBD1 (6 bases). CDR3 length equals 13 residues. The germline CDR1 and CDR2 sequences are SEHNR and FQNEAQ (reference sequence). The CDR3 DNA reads TGTTCCAGCAGCTTTACAGGGAAAGAGACCCAGTACTTC. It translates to CSSSFTGKETQYF.

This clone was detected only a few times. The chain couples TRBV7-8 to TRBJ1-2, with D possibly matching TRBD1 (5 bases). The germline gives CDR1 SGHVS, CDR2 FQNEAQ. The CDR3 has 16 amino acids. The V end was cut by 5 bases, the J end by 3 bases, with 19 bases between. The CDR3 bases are TGTGCCAGCAGCCCAAGGGTTGCAGGGAAAGACTATGGCTACACCTTC. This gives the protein CASSPRVAGKDYGYTF. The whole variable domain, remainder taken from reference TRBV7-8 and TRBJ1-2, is GAGVSQSPRYKVAKRGQDVALRCDPISGHVSLFWYQQALGQGPEFLTYFQNEAQLDKSGLPSDRFFAERPEGSVSTLKIQRTQQEDSAVYLCASSPRVAGKDYGYTFGSGTRLTVV.

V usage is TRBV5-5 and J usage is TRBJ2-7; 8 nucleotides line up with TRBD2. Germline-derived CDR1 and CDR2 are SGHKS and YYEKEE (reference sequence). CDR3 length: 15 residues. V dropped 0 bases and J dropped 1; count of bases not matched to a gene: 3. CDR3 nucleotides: TGTGCCAGCAGCTTGGGACTAGCGCTATCCTACGAGCAGTACTTC. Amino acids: CASSLGLALSYEQYF.

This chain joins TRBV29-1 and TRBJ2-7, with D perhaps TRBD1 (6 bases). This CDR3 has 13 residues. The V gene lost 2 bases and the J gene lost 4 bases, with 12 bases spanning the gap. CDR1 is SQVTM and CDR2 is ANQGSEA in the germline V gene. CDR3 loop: CSVEYRQGYEQYF. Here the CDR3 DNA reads TGCAGCGTTGAATATAGGCAGGGGTACGAGCAGTACTTC.

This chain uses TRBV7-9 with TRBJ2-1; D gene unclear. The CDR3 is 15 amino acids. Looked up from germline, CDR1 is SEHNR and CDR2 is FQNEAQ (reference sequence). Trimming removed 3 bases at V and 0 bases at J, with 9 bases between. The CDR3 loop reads CASSFVTFSYNEQFF. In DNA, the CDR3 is TGTGCCAGCAGCTTCGTCACATTCTCCTACAATGAGCAGTTCTTC.

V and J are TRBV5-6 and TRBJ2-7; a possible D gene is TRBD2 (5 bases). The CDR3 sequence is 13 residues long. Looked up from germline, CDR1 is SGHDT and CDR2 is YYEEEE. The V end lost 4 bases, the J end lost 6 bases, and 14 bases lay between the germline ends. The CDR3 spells CASSQRTGIEQYF. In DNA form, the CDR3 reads TGTGCCAGCAGCCAACGTACGGGGATCGAGCAGTACTTC.

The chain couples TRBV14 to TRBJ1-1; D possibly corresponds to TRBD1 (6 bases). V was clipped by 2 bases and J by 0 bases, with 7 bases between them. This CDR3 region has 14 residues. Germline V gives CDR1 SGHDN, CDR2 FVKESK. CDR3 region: CASSQKGVNTEAFF. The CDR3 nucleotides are TGTGCCAGCAGCCAAAAGGGGGTGAACACTGAAGCTTTCTTT.

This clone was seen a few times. CDR3 bases: TGTGCCAGCAGCCGCGCCGGGACTGTCTCCTACGAGCAGTACTTC. It yields the protein CASSRAGTVSYEQYF. The chain combines TRBV11-2 with TRBJ2-7, with D possibly TRBD2 on 6 matching bases. The V gene's germline CDR1 is SGHAT and CDR2 FQNNGV. CDR3 size: 15 residues. V lost 5 bases and J 0 bases, leaving 14 bases between the germline ends.

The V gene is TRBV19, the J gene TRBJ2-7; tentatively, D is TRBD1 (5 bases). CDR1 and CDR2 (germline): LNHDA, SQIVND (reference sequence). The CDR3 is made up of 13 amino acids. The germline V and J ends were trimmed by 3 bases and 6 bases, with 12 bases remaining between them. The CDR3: CASSIHAGSEQYF. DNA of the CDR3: TGTGCCAGTAGTATCCACGCAGGGTCCGAGCAGTACTTC.

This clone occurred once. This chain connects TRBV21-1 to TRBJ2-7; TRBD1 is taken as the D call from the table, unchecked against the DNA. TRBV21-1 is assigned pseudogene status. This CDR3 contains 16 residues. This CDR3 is CASSKDGDRGPYEQYF. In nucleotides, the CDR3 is TGTGCCAGCAGCAAAGATGGGGACAGGGGTCCTTACGAGCAGTACTTC.

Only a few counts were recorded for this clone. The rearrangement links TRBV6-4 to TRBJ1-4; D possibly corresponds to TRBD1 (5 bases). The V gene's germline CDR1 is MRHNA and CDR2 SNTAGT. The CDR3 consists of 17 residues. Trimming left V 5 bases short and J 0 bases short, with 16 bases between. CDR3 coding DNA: TGTGCCAGCAGTATAGGATGGACACCTGCAACTAATGAAAAACTGTTTTTT. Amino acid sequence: CASSIGWTPATNEKLFF.

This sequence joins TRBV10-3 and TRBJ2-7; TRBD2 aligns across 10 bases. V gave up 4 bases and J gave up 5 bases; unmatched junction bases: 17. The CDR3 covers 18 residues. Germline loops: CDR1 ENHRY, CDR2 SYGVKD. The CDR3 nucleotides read TGTGCCATCAGTGGGTCTAGCGGGAGAGTGCTTAATAGTGACGAGCAGTACTTC. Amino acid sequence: CAISGSSGRVLNSDEQYF.

DNA of the CDR3: TGCGCCAGCAGCCGTCCGGGGGGCGGGAACACAGATACGCAGTATTTT. Encoded protein: CASSRPGGGNTDTQYF. The chain carries TRBV5-1 and TRBJ2-3; tentatively, D is TRBD2 (7 bases). CDR1 SGHRS and CDR2 YFSETQ come from the germline V gene. CDR3 length: 16 amino acids. Trimming removed 4 bases at V and 2 bases at J, with 17 bases between.

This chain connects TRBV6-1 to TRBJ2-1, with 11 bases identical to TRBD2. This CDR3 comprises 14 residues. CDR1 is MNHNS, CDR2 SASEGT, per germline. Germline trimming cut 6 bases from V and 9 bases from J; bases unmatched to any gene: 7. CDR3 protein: CASRTSGKGGEQFF. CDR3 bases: TGTGCCAGCAGGACTAGCGGGAAGGGCGGTGAGCAGTTCTTC.

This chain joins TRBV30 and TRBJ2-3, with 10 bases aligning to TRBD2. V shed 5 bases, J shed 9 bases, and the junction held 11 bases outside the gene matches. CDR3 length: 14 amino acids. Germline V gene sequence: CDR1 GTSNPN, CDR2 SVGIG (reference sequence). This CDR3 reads CAWESGRASRTQYF. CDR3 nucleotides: TGTGCCTGGGAAAGCGGGAGGGCCTCCCGGACGCAGTATTTT.

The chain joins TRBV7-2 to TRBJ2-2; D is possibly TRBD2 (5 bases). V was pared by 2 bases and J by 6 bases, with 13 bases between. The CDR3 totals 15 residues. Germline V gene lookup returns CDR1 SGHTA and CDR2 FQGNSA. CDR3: CASSLIRGLAGELFF. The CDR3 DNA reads TGTGCCAGCAGCTTAATCCGGGGTCTGGCCGGGGAGCTGTTTTTT.

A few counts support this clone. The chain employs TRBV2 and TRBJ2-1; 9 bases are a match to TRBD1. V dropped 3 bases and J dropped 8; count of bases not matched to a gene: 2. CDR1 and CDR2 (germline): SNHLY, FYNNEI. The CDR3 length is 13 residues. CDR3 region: CASSDRDRDEQFF. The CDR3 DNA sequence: TGTGCCAGCAGTGACCGGGACAGGGATGAGCAGTTCTTC.

CDR3 sequence: CASTKQWGGETDGYTF. Here the CDR3 DNA reads TGTGCCAGCACCAAACAATGGGGCGGCGAGACTGATGGCTACACCTTC. The V and J genes are TRBV7-2 and TRBJ1-2, with D maybe TRBD1 (5 bases). In germline, CDR1 is SGHTA, CDR2 FQGNSA. The CDR3 runs 16 residues. The V end was cut by 7 bases, the J end by 6 bases, with 24 bases between.